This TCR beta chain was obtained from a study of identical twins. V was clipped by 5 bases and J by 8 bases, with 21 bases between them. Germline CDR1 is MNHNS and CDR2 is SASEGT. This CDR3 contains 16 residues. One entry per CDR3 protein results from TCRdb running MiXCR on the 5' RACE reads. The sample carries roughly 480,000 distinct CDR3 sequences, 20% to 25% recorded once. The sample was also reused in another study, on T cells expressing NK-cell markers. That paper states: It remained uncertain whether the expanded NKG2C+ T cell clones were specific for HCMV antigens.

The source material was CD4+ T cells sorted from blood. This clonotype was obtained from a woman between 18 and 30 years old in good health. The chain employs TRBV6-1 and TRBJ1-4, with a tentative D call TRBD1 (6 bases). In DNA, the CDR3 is TGTGCCAGCAGTCCGCCGAGGTGGAGGGGGGAAGAAAAACTGTTTTTT. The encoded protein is CASSPPRWRGEEKLFF.